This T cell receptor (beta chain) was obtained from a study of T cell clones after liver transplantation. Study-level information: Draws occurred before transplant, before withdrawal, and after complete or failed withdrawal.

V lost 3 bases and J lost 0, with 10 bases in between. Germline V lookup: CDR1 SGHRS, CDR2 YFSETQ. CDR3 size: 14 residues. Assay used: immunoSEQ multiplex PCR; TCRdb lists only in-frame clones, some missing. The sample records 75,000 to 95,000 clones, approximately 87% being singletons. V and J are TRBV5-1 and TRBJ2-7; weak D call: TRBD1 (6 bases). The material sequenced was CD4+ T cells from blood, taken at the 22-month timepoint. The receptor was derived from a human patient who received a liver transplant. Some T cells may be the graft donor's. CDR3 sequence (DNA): TGCGCCAGCAGCTACCACAGGGACTCCTACGAGCAGTACTTC. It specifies CASSYHRDSYEQYF.